This note documents a single T cell receptor beta chain sequence. Its antigen remains unidentified. Per-base qualities were not stored, and no clone one base away is much larger. Because repertoires were sampled repeatedly during chemoradiotherapy, clonal expansion in the tumor microenvironment could be followed. This record comes from a study of chemoradiotherapy in HPV16-positive cancers (dated by TCRdb to 2021 to 2024). As for the study more broadly: Using functional T-cell assays on cells from a couple of HPV16-positive patients, the researchers defined candidate HPV-specific T-cell clones and common TCR motifs. The study asked whether T-cell immunity to the HPV oncoproteins E6 and E7 changes during chemoradiotherapy and whether this immunity affects survival. TCR repertoires from over 75 patients with HPV-related cancers were then used to track the candidate HPV-specific TCRs and motifs.

Libraries were prepared through the immunoSEQ multiplex PCR assay. TCRdb stores this immuneACCESS table with in-frame sequences only. Part of the clones is absent; in the studies checked, under half of the shortfall reflects unresolved V genes, and no reason is known for the rest. For this sample there are approximately 50,000 clones; more than 90% appear just once. The top ten clones comprise roughly 3.5% of the sample. The research as a whole found: Expansion of candidate HPV-specific clones and E7-related TCR motifs was observed in the tumor microenvironment during treatment, whereas no such expansion was observed for non-HPV-specific T cells. Improved recurrence-free survival in HPV16-positive patients was associated with expansion of HPV-responsive T cells during chemoradiotherapy. The functional definition of HPV-specific T cells came from only a couple of HPV16-positive patients, and the survival association was reported for HPV16-positive patients.

The input for sequencing was blood, taken from a patient who underwent chemoradiotherapy. This TCR derives from a human donor with HPV-associated anogenital cancer.

The CDR3 protein is CATSRDRTGEPQYF. The bases are TGTGCCACCAGCAGGGACCGGACAGGAGAACCGCAGTACTTC. The chain joins TRBV15 to TRBJ2-7; 7 junctional bases match TRBD1. CDR1 and CDR2 (LNHNV, YYDKDF) derive from the germline V gene (reference sequence). V loses 3 bases at its end and J loses 9 bases; junction bases beyond the gene matches: 11. Inclusive of the bounding cysteine and phenylalanine, the CDR3 is 14 residues long. Just CDR3 DNA is preserved here, 42 bases in frame from base 1.